This entry lists 28 T cell receptor beta chains sequenced from one sample in a study of shared clonotypes between healthy human individuals. Assay used: immunoSEQ multiplex PCR; TCRdb lists only in-frame clones, some missing. Of hundreds of thousands of clones listed, 85% to 95% are singletons. CD45RO-negative, CCR7-positively selected cells formed the naive CD8 fraction, excluding terminally differentiated effector memory CD45RA+ cells. Specimen: naive CD8+ T cells sorted from blood. These receptors were obtained from a woman aged 30 to 39 in good health.

This clone has a single count. The rearrangement uses TRBV28 and TRBJ1-1; no reliable D call. This CDR3 has 16 residues. Germline lookup yields CDR1 MDHEN and CDR2 SYDVKM. Trimming took 6 bases from V and 0 from J, leaving 17 bases between them. CDR3 DNA sequence: TGTGCCAGCAGGACGCGGCAAAACCGGATGAACACTGAAGCTTTCTTT. Translating it yields CASRTRQNRMNTEAFF.

This clone appeared a single time. The rearrangement links TRBV4-1 to TRBJ2-3; 16 nucleotides match TRBD2. Germline CDR1 reads MGHRA; CDR2 reads YSYEKL. J gave up 2 bases and V 3 bases, and 8 bases lay outside the gene matches. CDR3 length equals 19 residues. The chain's CDR3 is CASSHEGLAGGNPTDTQYF. The CDR3 DNA is TGCGCCAGCAGCCACGAGGGACTAGCGGGAGGGAACCCCACAGATACGCAGTATTTT.

This rearrangement joins TRBV27 to TRBJ2-7; a possible D gene is TRBD2 (6 bases). The V end lost 5 bases, the J end lost 1 base, and 9 bases lay between the germline ends. CDR1 and CDR2 from the germline V gene are MNHEY and SMNVEV (reference sequence). CDR3 length: 13 residues. DNA for the CDR3: TGTGCCAGCAGTCAAGCGGGTTCCTACGAGCAGTACTTC. Amino acids: CASSQAGSYEQYF.

The V call is TRBV23-1, the J call TRBJ2-1; D uncertain. TRBV23-1 is an ORF; its function is uncertain. The length of the CDR3 is 17 residues. The germline V and J ends were trimmed by 4 bases and 0 bases, with 16 bases remaining between them. The CDR3 here is CASSRVRPNPSYNEQFF. CDR3 nucleotides: TGCGCCAGCAGTCGGGTCCGGCCGAATCCCTCCTACAATGAGCAGTTCTTC.

This chain joins TRBV27 and TRBJ2-1; 9 nucleotides align to TRBD1. The V gene end was trimmed by 5 bases and the J gene end by 6 bases; junction bases not matched to a gene: 5. CDR1 and CDR2 (germline): MNHEY, SMNVEV (reference sequence). The CDR3 is 14 amino acids. The CDR3 is CASSPLDRGNEQFF. In nucleotides, the CDR3 is TGTGCCAGCAGTCCCCTGGACAGGGGCAATGAGCAGTTCTTC.

V is TRBV27 and J is TRBJ2-3; no clear D. Germline V lookup: CDR1 MNHEY, CDR2 SMNVEV (reference sequence). Trimming took off 7 bases at V and 3 bases at J, with 14 bases between the two ends. There are 14 residues in the CDR3. The CDR3 loop reads CASTRSGNTDTQYF. CDR3 bases: TGTGCCAGCACAAGATCTGGGAATACAGATACGCAGTATTTT.

The chain couples TRBV28 to TRBJ2-1; D ambiguous. The germline V and J ends were trimmed by 8 bases and 3 bases, with 20 bases remaining between them. This CDR3 has 16 residues. Germline CDR1 is MDHEN and CDR2 is SYDVKM. The CDR3 nucleotides read TGTGCCAGCTCCCGGGCCATTGGGCCCTACTACAATGAGCAGTTCTTC. Its protein product is CASSRAIGPYYNEQFF.

This clone occurred once. The genes are TRBV4-1 and TRBJ1-1; perhaps TRBD1 as D (5 bases). V lost 1 base and J lost 3, with 15 bases in between. The CDR3 runs to 16 residues. Germline V gene lookup returns CDR1 MGHRA and CDR2 YSYEKL. The CDR3 protein is CASSQAMARVDTEAFF. The CDR3 DNA follows: TGCGCCAGCAGCCAAGCAATGGCCAGGGTGGACACTGAAGCTTTCTTT.

The V call is TRBV2, the J call TRBJ2-7; D remains unclear. Between the trimmed V and J ends, which lost 1 base and 6 bases, there was a span of 13 bases. This CDR3 is built from 14 residues. Germline V gene data show CDR1 as SNHLY and CDR2 as FYNNEI. The CDR3 nucleotides are TGTGCCAGCAGTGAAGTTAGCAGAATCCCCGAGCAGTACTTC. Encoded protein: CASSEVSRIPEQYF. Supplemented by reference TRBV2 and TRBJ2-7, the full variable domain reads EPEVTQTPSHQVTQMGQEVILRCVPISNHLYFYWYRQILGQKVEFLVSFYNNEISEKSEIFDDQFSVERPDGSNFTLKIRSTKLEDSAMYFCASSEVSRIPEQYFGPGTRLTVT.

The table lists this clone with a few counts. Other DNA sequences within the sample encode an identical CDR3. The chain combines TRBV27 with TRBJ2-7; 7 bases agree with TRBD2. The CDR3 contains 13 residues. CDR1 MNHEY and CDR2 SMNVEV come from the germline V gene (reference sequence). The trim removed 7 bases at V and 3 bases at J, leaving 6 bases unmatched. This CDR3 is CASMRGTGYEQYF. CDR3 sequence (DNA): TGTGCCAGCATGCGGGGGACGGGCTACGAGCAGTACTTC.

The V call is TRBV27, the J call TRBJ2-5, with 11 bases lining up with TRBD1. The J call is in doubt because the DNA end fits TRBJ2-7 better. The CDR3 contains 17 residues. Germline CDR1 is MNHEY and CDR2 is SMNVEV (reference sequence). The CDR3 loop is CASSFGPGQGVSYEQYF. CDR3 nucleotide sequence: TGTGCCAGCAGTTTCGGCCCGGGACAGGGGGTATCCTACGAGCAGTACTTC.

The chain uses TRBV10-1 and TRBJ2-2, with 11 bases lining up with TRBD2. The length of the CDR3 is 18 residues. In germline, CDR1 is WNHNN, CDR2 SYGVQD (reference sequence). With 6 bases clipped from V and 4 bases from J, the junction kept 13 bases outside the gene matches. The CDR3 is CASSDVAGGPLGTGELFF. The CDR3 DNA follows: TGCGCCAGCAGCGACGTAGCGGGAGGGCCGTTGGGCACCGGGGAGCTGTTTTTT.

The chain combines TRBV4-1 with TRBJ2-7, with D uncertain. The CDR3 is 15 residues long. V shed 1 base and J shed 2 bases, with 12 bases lying between them. Germline V gene lookup returns CDR1 MGHRA and CDR2 YSYEKL. For the CDR3, the DNA is TGCGCCAGCAGCCAAGCCTTAGCTGCTGCCTACGAGCAGTACTTC. As protein: CASSQALAAAYEQYF.

The rearrangement joins TRBV28 to TRBJ2-1, with D unclear. Trimming removed 1 base at V and 8 bases at J, with 15 bases between. The CDR3 extends over 15 amino acids. Germline-derived CDR1 and CDR2 are MDHEN and SYDVKM. The DNA of the CDR3 is TGTGCCAGCAGTTTATTCCAAACCGGGTTCCATGAGCAGTTCTTC. Residues: CASSLFQTGFHEQFF. Together with reference TRBV28 and TRBJ2-1, the CDR3 gives the full variable domain: DVKVTQSSRYLVKRTGEKVFLECVQDMDHENMFWYRQDPGLGLRLIYFSYDVKMKEKGDIPEGYSVSREKKERFSLILESASTNQTSMYLCASSLFQTGFHEQFFGPGTRLTVL.

This chain connects TRBV7-8 to TRBJ1-1; D is undetermined. The CDR3 is 11 amino acids. Germline V gene lookup returns CDR1 SGHVS and CDR2 FQNEAQ. The V and J ends lost 8 bases and 8 bases respectively, with 12 bases between them. CDR3 bases: TGTGCCAGCGTCCATGGCGGGGAAGCTTTCTTT. It specifies CASVHGGEAFF.

This rearrangement joins TRBV5-6 to TRBJ1-6, with 7 bases identical to TRBD1. Germline loops: CDR1 SGHDT, CDR2 YYEEEE. The CDR3 length is 14 residues. Trimming removed 4 bases from V and 8 bases from J; junction bases left unmatched: 6. The CDR3 sequence is CASSVQGYDSPLHF. The CDR3 DNA is TGTGCCAGCAGCGTACAGGGGTATGATTCACCCCTCCACTTT. The variable domain in full, with the rest retrieved from reference TRBV5-6 and TRBJ1-6, is DAGVTQSPTHLIKTRGQQVTLRCSPKSGHDTVSWYQQALGQGPQFIFQYYEEEERQRGNFPDRFSGHQFPNYSSELNVNALLLGDSALYLCASSVQGYDSPLHFGNGTRLTVT.

Of note for this clone: This same CDR3 is encoded by further DNA sequences in the sample. The chain employs TRBV27 and TRBJ1-5; tentative D call: TRBD1 (6 bases). Trimming took 0 bases from V and 4 from J, leaving 10 bases between them. The V gene's germline CDR1 is MNHEY and CDR2 SMNVEV (reference sequence). The CDR3 has 15 amino acids. The CDR3 coding sequence is TGTGCCAGCAGTTTATCGAGGGGGGCGAATCAGCCCCAGCATTTT. Translation gives CASSLSRGANQPQHF.

V is TRBV5-1 and J is TRBJ1-4; the D is unclear. The CDR3 is made up of 16 amino acids. V was trimmed by 0 bases and J by 0 bases, leaving 9 bases between them. Germline V gene lookup returns CDR1 SGHRS and CDR2 YFSETQ. CDR3 region: CASSLGTHATNEKLFF. The CDR3 nucleotides read TGCGCCAGCAGCTTGGGGACGCACGCAACTAATGAAAAACTGTTTTTT.

V gene TRBV30 combines with J gene TRBJ2-7; 12 bases fit TRBD1. The germline gives CDR1 GTSNPN, CDR2 SVGIG (reference sequence). With 4 bases clipped from V and 5 bases from J, the junction kept 9 bases outside the gene matches. The CDR3 has 15 amino acids. The CDR3 DNA sequence: TGTGCCTGGAATCTTCCGGGACAGGGGGCGGACGAGCAGTACTTC. It codes for CAWNLPGQGADEQYF.

This chain uses TRBV11-2 with TRBJ2-1; the D gene could be TRBD1 or TRBD2 (6 bases each). The V and J ends lost 1 base and 9 bases respectively, with 10 bases between them. This CDR3 is 13 amino acids long. Germline assignment: CDR1 SGHAT and CDR2 FQNNGV. The DNA for the CDR3 is TGTGCCAGCAGCTTAGGGGGGGCTGGTGAGCAGTTCTTC. Translating gives CASSLGGAGEQFF. Full variable domain (remainder filled in from reference TRBV11-2 and TRBJ2-1): EAGVAQSPRYKIIEKRQSVAFWCNPISGHATLYWYQQILGQGPKLLIQFQNNGVVDDSQLPKDRFSAERLKGVDSTLKIQPAKLEDSAVYLCASSLGGAGEQFFGPGTRLTVL.

This chain connects TRBV4-1 to TRBJ1-1, with a possible D match to TRBD1 (6 bases). V was clipped by 4 bases and J by 3 bases, with 9 bases between them. Germline values: CDR1 MGHRA, CDR2 YSYEKL. The CDR3 has 13 amino acids. The CDR3 region is CASSPRTDTEAFF. CDR3 DNA: TGCGCCAGCAGCCCTAGGACAGACACTGAAGCTTTCTTT.

To note about this clone: Additional DNA sequences in this sample encode the identical CDR3. The chain couples TRBV28 to TRBJ1-2; unclear D gene. The CDR3 loop spans 11 amino acids. V lost 4 bases, J lost 5 bases, and 5 bases lay in between. The germline V gene encodes CDR1 MDHEN and CDR2 SYDVKM. DNA of the CDR3: TGTGCCAGCAGTTACGGATATGGCTACACCTTC. It is translated as CASSYGYGYTF.

The genes are TRBV25-1 and TRBJ2-1, with 11 bases aligning to TRBD2. Germline trimming cut 4 bases from V and 5 bases from J; bases unmatched to any gene: 4. The CDR3 is 15 residues long. Germline V gene lookup returns CDR1 MGHDK and CDR2 SYGVNS. CDR3 in amino acids: CASSGPGLADNEQFF. In nucleotides, the CDR3 is TGTGCCAGCAGTGGGCCGGGACTAGCGGACAATGAGCAGTTCTTC.

This chain joins TRBV29-1 and TRBJ2-1, with 11 bases that match TRBD2. Trimming cost V 0 bases and J 7 bases; bases outside gene matches: 8. The length of the CDR3 is 16 residues. CDR1 and CDR2 from the germline V gene are SQVTM and ANQGSEA. The CDR3 DNA reads TGCAGCGTTGAAGAACTAGCGGGAGCCCCGGGGAATGAGCAGTTCTTC. Encoded protein: CSVEELAGAPGNEQFF.

V and J are TRBV4-1 and TRBJ1-3, with unresolved D. From germline, CDR1 is MGHRA and CDR2 YSYEKL. V lost 0 bases to trimming and J lost 1 base, with 10 bases between them. The CDR3 is made up of 16 amino acids. CDR3 sequence: CASSQDVSGSGNTIYF. In DNA form, the CDR3 reads TGCGCCAGCAGCCAAGATGTTTCCGGGTCTGGAAACACCATATATTTT.

The chain couples TRBV27 to TRBJ2-3; 14 bases map to TRBD2. Trimming cost V 6 bases and J 4 bases; bases outside gene matches: 12. In germline, CDR1 is MNHEY, CDR2 SMNVEV (reference sequence). CDR3 length: 18 residues. The DNA for the CDR3 is TGTGCCAGCAGCACCTTACCGGGACTAGCGGGAGAGGCAGATACGCAGTATTTT. Amino acid sequence: CASSTLPGLAGEADTQYF.

V usage is TRBV2 and J usage is TRBJ2-1, with TRBD1 matching 11 bases. Germline CDR1 SNHLY, CDR2 FYNNEI. The CDR3 has 15 amino acids. With 3 bases clipped from V and 7 bases from J, the junction kept 5 bases outside the gene matches. The CDR3 loop reads CASSDSGTGGNEQFF. The CDR3 nucleotides read TGTGCCAGCAGTGACTCCGGGACAGGGGGAAATGAGCAGTTCTTC.

The CDR3 DNA is TGTGCCAGCAGTTTATACCCCAGCCAAGAGACCCAGTACTTC. It is translated as CASSLYPSQETQYF. The chain recombines TRBV27 with TRBJ2-5; no reliable D call. In germline, CDR1 is MNHEY, CDR2 SMNVEV (reference sequence). This CDR3 has 14 amino acids. The V end was cut by 1 base, the J end by 1 base, with 7 bases between.